The T cell receptor (beta chain) described here comes from a study of blood T cells in healthy people across ages. Study-wide points: While age rose, TCR beta diversity per million T cells dropped in a roughly linear way. The donors' CMV status was not determined, possibly confounding changes in expanded clonotypes.

In the case of this clonotype: Its antigen is still unknown.

Per the germline V gene, CDR1 is SNHLY and CDR2 is FYNNEI. Germline trimming cut 11 bases from V and 7 bases from J; bases unmatched to any gene: 9. The CDR3 runs 13 residues. Using a J-beta primer mix together with a sample-barcoded 5' primer, a second PCR was run for about 6 to 12 cycles. Each cDNA was tagged by a template-switch adaptor containing 12 random nucleotides. TCRdb re-derived calls from the 5' RACE reads in MiXCR, one entry per CDR3 protein. The sample yields 540,000 or so distinct CDR3 sequences, around half seen once. This chain connects TRBV2 to TRBJ2-1; 9 positions agree with TRBD2. The sample taken for sequencing was blood. This TCR came from a man older than 75 in good health. In DNA form, the CDR3 reads TGTGCCGGCAATAGCGGGAGCCGGAATGAGCAGTTCTTC. Encoded protein: CAGNSGSRNEQFF.